The sequence of this T cell receptor (beta chain) was determined in a study of T cell responses to AZD1222 COVID-19 vaccine. Whole-study context: Pooled samples include second doses given at about 4 or 12 weeks.

Study-level points and caveats: Nearly half of spike-specific TCRs reportedly target variant regions that are unmutated in the B.1.351 and B.1.1.7 variants. All repertoire sampling was performed exclusively after the peak T cell response. Donors were chiefly white British, with a greater number of females, and clonal diversity was perhaps underestimated.

The CDR3 runs 15 residues. The germline CDR1 and CDR2 sequences are SGHRS and YFSETQ. V dropped 4 bases and J dropped 4; count of bases not matched to a gene: 3. Of note for this clone: Its matching antigen is unknown.

Sequencing was performed with immunoSEQ multiplex PCR; in TCRdb, only in-frame clones are kept and a portion is missing. Among fewer than 300,000 clones, more than 80% were seen once, and the ten largest hold around 0.5%. Sequenced material: peripheral blood, taken on day 0 of AZD1222 vaccination. This TCR came from an adult in good health. This chain joins TRBV5-1 and TRBJ2-1, with 12 nucleotides matching TRBD2. The chain's CDR3 is CASSDLAGGYNEQFF. In DNA, the CDR3 is TGCGCCAGCAGCGATCTAGCGGGGGGGTACAATGAGCAGTTCTTC.